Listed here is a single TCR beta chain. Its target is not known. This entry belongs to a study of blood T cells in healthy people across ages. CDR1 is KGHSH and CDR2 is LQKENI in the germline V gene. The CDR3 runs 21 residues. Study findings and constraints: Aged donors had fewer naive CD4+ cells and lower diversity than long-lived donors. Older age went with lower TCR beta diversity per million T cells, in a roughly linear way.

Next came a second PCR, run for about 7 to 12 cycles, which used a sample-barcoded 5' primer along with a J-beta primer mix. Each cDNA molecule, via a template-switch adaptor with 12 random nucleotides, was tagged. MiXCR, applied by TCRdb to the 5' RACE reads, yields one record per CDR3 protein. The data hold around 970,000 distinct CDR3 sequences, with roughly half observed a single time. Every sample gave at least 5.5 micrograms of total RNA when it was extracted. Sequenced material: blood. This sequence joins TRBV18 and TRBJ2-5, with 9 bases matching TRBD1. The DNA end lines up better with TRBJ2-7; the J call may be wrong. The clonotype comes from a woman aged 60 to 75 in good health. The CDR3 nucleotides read TGTGCCAGCTCACCGCTAAGACAGGGGGGCACTTCGGGAGACGGGAAATACGAGCAGTACTTC. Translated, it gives CASSPLRQGGTSGDGKYEQYF.